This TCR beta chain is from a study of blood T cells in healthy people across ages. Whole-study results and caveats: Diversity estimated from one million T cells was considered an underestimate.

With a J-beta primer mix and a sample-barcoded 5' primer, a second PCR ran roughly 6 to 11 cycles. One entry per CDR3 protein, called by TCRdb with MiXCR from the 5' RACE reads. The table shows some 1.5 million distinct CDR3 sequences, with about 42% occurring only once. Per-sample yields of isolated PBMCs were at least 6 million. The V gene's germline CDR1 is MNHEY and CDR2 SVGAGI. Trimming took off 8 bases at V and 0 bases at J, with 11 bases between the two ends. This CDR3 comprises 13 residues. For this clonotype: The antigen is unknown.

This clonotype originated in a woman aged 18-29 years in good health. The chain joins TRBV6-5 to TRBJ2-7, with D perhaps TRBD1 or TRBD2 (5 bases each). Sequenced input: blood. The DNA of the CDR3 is TGTGCCAGCCGACGGGACCACTCCTACGAGCAGTACTTC. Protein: CASRRDHSYEQYF.